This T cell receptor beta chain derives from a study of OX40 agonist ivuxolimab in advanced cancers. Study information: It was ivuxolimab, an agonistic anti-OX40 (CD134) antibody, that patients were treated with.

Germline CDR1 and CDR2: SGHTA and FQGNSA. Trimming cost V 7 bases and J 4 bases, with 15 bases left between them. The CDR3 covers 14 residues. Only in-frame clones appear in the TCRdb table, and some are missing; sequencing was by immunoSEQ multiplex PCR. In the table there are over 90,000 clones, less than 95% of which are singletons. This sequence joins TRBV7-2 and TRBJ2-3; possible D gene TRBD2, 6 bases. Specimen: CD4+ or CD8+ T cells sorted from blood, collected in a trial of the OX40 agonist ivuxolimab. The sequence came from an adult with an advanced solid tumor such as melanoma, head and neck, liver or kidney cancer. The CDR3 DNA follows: TGTGCCAGCATACTACTGGGCGGGGCAGATACGCAGTATTTT. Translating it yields CASILLGGADTQYF.